This T cell receptor beta chain appears in the sequencing data of a study of cytomegalovirus exposure and HLA in healthy donors. The V end lost 5 bases, the J end lost 4 bases, and 14 bases lay between the germline ends. The CDR3 loop spans 14 amino acids. Per germline, CDR1 SGHTA and CDR2 FQGNSA. Amplification used 60 Vbeta primers and 13 Jbeta primers. Profiling relied on immunoSEQ multiplex PCR, and the TCRdb table lists in-frame clones only, not all of them. The table includes about 170,000 clones, more than 60% detected once. The chain recombines TRBV7-2 with TRBJ1-1; D may be TRBD1 (5 bases). The origin of this receptor is a female donor in good health and CMV-seronegative. The source material was PBMCs. The CDR3 sequence is CASSPRQRATEAFF. In DNA, the CDR3 is TGTGCCAGCAGCCCGCGACAGCGGGCCACTGAAGCTTTCTTT.